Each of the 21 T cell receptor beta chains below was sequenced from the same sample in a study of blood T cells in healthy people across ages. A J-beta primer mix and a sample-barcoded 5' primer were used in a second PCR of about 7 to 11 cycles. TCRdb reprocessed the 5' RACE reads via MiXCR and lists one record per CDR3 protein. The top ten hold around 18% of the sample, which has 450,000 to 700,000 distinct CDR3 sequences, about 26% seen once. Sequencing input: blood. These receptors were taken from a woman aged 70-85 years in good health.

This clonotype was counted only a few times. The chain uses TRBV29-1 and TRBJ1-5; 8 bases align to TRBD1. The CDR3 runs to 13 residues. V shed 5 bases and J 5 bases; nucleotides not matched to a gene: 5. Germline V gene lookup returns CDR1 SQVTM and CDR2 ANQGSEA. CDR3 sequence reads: CSVTQGAYQPQHF. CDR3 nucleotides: TGCAGCGTTACGCAGGGGGCATATCAGCCCCAGCATTTT.

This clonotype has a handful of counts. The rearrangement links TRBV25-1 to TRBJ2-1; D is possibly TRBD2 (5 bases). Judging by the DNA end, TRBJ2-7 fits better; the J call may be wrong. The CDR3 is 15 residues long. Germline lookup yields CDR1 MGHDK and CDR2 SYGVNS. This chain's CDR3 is CASSESISGIYEQYF. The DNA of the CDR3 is TGTGCCAGCAGTGAATCAATCTCCGGGATATACGAGCAGTACTTC.

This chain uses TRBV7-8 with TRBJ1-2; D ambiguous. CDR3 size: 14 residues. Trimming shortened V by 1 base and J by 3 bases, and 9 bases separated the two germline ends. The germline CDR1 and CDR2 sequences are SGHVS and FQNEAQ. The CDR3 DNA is TGTGCCAGCAGCTTAGATGCTGGGGACTATGGCTACACCTTC. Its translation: CASSLDAGDYGYTF.

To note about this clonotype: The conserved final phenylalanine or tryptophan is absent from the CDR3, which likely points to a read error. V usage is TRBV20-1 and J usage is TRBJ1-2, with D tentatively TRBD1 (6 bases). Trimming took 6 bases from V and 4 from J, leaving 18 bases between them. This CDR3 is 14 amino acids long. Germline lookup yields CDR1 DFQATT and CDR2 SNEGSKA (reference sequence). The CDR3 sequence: CSARLPDSFYGYTL. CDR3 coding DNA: TGCAGTGCCAGACTCCCGGACAGCTTCTATGGCTACACCCTC.

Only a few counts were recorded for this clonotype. The CDR3 DNA sequence: TGCAGCGTTGCAGGGGGTCTGGGTACCGGGGAGCTGTTTTTT. Translated: CSVAGGLGTGELFF. The gene calls are TRBV29-1 and TRBJ2-2, with 7 bases fitting TRBD1. CDR1 is SQVTM and CDR2 is ANQGSEA in the germline V gene. The CDR3 sequence is 14 residues long. Trimming at V came to 4 bases and at J to 5 bases, leaving 7 bases not matched to a gene.

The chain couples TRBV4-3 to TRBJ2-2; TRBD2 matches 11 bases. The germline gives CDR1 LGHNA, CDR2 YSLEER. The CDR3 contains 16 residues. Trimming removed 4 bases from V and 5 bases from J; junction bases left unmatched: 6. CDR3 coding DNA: TGCGCCAGCAGCCGCCATCTAGCGGGAGGTACCGGGGAGCTGTTTTTT. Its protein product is CASSRHLAGGTGELFF.

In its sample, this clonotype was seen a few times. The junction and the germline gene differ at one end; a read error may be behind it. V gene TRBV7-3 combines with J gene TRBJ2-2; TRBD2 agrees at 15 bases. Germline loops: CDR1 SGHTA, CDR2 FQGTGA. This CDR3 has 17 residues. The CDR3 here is CASSFGLAGGLVGELFF. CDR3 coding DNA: TGTGCCAGCAGCTTCGGACTAGCGGGGGGGCTGGTCGGGGAGCTGTTCTTT.

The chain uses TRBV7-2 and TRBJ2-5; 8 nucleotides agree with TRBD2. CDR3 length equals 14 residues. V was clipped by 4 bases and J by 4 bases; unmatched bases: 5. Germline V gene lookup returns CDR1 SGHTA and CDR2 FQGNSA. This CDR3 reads CASSSGLAVETQYF. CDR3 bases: TGTGCCAGCAGCTCTGGACTAGCCGTAGAGACCCAGTACTTC.

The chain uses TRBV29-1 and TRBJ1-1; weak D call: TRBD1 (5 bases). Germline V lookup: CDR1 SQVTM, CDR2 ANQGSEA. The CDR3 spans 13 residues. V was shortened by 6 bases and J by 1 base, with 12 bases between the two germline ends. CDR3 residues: CSVTLTGNTEAFF. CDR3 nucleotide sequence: TGCAGCGTCACCCTTACAGGGAACACTGAAGCTTTCTTT. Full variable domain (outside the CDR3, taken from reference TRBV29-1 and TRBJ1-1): SAVISQKPSRDICQRGTSLTIQCQVDSQVTMMFWYRQQPGQSLTLIATANQGSEATYESGFVIDKFPISRPNLTFSTLTVSNMSPEDSSIYLCSVTLTGNTEAFFGQGTRLTVV.

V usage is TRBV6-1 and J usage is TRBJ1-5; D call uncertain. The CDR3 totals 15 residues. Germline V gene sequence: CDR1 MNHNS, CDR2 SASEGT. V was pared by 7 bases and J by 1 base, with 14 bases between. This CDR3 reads CASTLTGVSNQPQHF. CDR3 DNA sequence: TGTGCCAGCACCTTGACCGGGGTGAGCAATCAGCCCCAGCATTTT.

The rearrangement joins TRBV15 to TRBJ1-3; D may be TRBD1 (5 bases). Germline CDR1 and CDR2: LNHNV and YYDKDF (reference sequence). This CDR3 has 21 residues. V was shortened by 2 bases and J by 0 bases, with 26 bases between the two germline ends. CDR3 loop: CATSRRHAAGSGSLSGNTIYF. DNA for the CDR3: TGTGCCACCAGCAGACGTCACGCAGCAGGGTCGGGGAGTCTCTCTGGAAACACCATATATTTT.

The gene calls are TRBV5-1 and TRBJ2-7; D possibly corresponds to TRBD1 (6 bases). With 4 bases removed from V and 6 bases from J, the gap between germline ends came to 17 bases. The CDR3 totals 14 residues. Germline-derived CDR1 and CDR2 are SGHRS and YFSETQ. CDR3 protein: CASSRTTTGTEQYF. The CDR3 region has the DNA TGCGCCAGCAGCCGCACCACTACAGGGACCGAGCAGTACTTC.

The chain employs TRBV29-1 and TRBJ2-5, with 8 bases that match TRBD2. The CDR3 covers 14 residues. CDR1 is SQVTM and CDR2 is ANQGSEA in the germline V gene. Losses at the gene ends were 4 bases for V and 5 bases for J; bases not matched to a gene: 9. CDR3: CSVARRGGEETQYF. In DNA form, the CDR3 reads TGCAGCGTTGCTCGACGGGGGGGTGAGGAGACCCAGTACTTC.

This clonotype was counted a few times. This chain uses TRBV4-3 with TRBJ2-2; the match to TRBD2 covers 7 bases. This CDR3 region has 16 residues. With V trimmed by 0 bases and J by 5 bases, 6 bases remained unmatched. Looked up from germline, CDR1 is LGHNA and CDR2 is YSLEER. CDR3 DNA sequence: TGCGCCAGCAGCCAAGATCCAGCGGGGCAAACCGGGGAGCTGTTTTTT. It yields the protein CASSQDPAGQTGELFF.

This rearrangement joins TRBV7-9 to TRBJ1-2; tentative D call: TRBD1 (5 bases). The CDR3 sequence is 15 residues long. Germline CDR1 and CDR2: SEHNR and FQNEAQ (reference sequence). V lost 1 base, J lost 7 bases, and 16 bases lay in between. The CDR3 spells CASSLDLSRASGYTF. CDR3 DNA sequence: TGTGCCAGCAGCTTAGACTTGAGCAGGGCGAGTGGCTACACCTTC.

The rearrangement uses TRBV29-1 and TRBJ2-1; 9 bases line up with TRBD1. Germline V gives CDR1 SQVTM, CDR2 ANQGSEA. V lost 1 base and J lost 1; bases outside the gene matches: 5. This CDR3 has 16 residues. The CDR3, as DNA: TGCAGCGTTGAAGGGGGGGGGACAGGGTCCTACAATGAGCAGTTCTTC. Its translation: CSVEGGGTGSYNEQFF.

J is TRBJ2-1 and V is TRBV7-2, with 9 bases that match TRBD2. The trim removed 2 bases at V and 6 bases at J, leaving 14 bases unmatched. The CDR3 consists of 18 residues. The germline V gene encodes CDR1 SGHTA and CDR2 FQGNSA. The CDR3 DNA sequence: TGTGCCAGCAGCTTACGGTGGGGTAGCGGGAGAGGGGCCAATGAGCAGTTCTTC. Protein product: CASSLRWGSGRGANEQFF.

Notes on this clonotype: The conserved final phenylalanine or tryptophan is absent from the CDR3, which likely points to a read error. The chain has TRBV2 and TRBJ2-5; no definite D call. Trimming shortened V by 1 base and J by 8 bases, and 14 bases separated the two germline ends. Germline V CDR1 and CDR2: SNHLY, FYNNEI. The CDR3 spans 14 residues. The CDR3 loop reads CASSEEGSEGTQYY. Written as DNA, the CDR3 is TGTGCCAGCAGTGAAGAGGGCTCAGAAGGAACCCAGTACTAC.

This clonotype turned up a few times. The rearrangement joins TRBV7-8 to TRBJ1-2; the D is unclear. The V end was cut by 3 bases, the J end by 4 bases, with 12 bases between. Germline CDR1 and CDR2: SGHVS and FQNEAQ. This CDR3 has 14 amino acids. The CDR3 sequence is CASSLQFSGYGYTF. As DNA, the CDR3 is TGTGCCAGCAGCTTGCAGTTTTCGGGCTATGGCTACACCTTC.

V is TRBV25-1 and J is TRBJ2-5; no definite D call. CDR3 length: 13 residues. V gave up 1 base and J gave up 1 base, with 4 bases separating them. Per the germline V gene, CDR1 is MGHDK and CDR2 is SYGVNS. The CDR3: CASSESTQETQYF. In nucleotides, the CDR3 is TGTGCCAGCAGTGAATCGACCCAAGAGACCCAGTACTTC.

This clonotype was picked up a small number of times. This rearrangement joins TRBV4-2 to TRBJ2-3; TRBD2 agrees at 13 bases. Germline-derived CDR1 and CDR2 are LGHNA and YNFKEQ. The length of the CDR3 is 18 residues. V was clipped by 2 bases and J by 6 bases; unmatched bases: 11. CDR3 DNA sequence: TGTGCCAGCAGCCAACCCTCCGGGACTAGCGGGGCACGGGATACGCAGTATTTT. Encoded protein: CASSQPSGTSGARDTQYF.